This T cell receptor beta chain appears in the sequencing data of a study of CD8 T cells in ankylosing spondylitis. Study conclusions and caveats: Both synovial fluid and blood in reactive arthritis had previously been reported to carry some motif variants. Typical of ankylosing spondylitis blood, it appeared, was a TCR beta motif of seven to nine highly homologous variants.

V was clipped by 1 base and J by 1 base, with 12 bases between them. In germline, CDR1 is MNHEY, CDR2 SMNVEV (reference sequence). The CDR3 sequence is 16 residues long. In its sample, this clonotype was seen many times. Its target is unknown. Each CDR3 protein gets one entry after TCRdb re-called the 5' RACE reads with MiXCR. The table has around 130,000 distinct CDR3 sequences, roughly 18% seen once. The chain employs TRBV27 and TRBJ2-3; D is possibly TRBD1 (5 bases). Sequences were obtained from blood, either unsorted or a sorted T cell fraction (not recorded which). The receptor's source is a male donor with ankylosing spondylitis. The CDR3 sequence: CASSLFWGPGTDTQYF. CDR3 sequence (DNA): TGTGCCAGCAGTTTATTCTGGGGCCCCGGCACAGATACGCAGTATTTT.